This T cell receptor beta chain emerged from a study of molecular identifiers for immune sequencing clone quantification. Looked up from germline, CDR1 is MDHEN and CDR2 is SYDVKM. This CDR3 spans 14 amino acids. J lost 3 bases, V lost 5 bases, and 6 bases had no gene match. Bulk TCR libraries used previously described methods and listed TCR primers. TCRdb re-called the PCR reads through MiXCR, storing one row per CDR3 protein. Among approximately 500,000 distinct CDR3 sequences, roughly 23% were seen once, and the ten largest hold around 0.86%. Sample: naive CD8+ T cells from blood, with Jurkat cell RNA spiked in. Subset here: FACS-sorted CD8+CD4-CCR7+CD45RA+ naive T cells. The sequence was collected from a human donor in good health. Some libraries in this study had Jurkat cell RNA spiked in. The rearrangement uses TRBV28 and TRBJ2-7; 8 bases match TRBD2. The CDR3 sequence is CASSQAGARYEQYF. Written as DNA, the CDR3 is TGTGCCAGCAGTCAAGCGGGAGCTCGCTACGAGCAGTACTTC.